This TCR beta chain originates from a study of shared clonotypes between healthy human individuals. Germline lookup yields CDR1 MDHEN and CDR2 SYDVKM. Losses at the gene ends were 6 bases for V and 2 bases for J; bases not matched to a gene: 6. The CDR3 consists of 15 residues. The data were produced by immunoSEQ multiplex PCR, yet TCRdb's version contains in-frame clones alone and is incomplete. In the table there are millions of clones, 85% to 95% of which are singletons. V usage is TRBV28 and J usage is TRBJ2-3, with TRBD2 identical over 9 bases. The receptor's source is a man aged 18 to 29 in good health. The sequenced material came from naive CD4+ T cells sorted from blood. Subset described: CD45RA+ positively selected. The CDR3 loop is CASRQRGANTDTQYF. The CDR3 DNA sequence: TGTGCCAGCAGACAGCGGGGGGCAAACACAGATACGCAGTATTTT.